Sequencing of this T cell receptor (beta chain) was carried out in a study of shared clonotypes between healthy human individuals. Sequenced by immunoSEQ multiplex PCR; TCRdb stores in-frame clones only, minus some. The sample has 1,400,000 or so clones; 98% are singletons. The V and J ends lost 0 bases and 4 bases respectively, with 8 bases between them. CDR1 and CDR2 from the germline V gene are SGDLS and YYNGEE. The CDR3 runs 14 residues. This clonotype was obtained from a man aged 30 to 39 in good health. The chain combines TRBV9 with TRBJ1-3; D remains ambiguous. The sequencing sample was made of naive CD4+ T cells sorted from blood. Subset: CD45RA+ positively selected. CDR3 amino acids: CASSVVDVGNTIYF. As DNA, the CDR3 is TGTGCCAGCAGCGTAGTGGACGTCGGAAACACCATATATTTT.